The rows below give T cell receptor beta chains drawn from one sample of a study of blood T cells in healthy people across ages. TCRdb analysed the 5' RACE reads with MiXCR anew, one entry per CDR3 protein. The sample contains some 900,000 distinct CDR3 sequences, roughly 26% of which appear only once. What was sequenced was blood. The origin of the receptors is a woman at least 80 years old in good health. CDR3s include the opening cysteine and the closing phenylalanine or tryptophan. Fields, in order: J gene, clone size, D gene, V gene, CDR3 DNA, CDR3 protein. D genes are given only for firm matches. The listing skips clone size in some rows; elsewhere it reads once, few, many or a size class.

>TRBJ1-1|many|-|TRBV5-1
TGTGCCAGCAGCGGGGGCCTGAACACTGAAGCTTTCTTT
CASSGGLNTEAFF
>TRBJ1-5|few|TRBD1|TRBV7-2
TGTGCCAGCAGCTCCGGGACAGGGCCCAATCAGCCCCAGCATTTT
CASSSGTGPNQPQHF
>TRBJ2-7|many|-|TRBV5-6
TGTGCCAGCAGCTTGGAGAGCAGGGGAATCCTACGAGGGCAGTACTTC
CASSLESRGILRGQYF
>TRBJ2-3|many|-|TRBV7-2
TGTGCCAGCAGCTTAGTCGGGTACTTTAGCACAGATACGCAGTATTTT
CASSLVGYFSTDTQYF
>TRBJ1-2|few|TRBD1|TRBV20-1
TGCAGTGCTTTACGGACAGGGGGACTTTGGGGCTACACCTTC
CSALRTGGLWGYTF
>TRBJ1-6|-|TRBD1|TRBV2
TGTGCCAGCAGATGGACAGGCTTTAATTCACCCCTCCACTTT
CASRWTGFNSPLHF
>TRBJ2-1|many|TRBD1|TRBV20-1
TGCAGTGCTTCAGGACAGGCGATTTACAATGAGCAGTTCTTC
CSASGQAIYNEQFF
>TRBJ1-6|many|-|TRBV6-6
TGTGCCAGCGAAAGGGACGTATCTAATTCACCCCTCCACTTT
CASERDVSNSPLHF
>TRBJ2-3|-|-|TRBV5-1
TGCGCCAGCAGCGACCGGGAGCAAGGAACAGATACGCAGTATTTT
CASSDREQGTDTQYF
>TRBJ1-5|-|-|TRBV19
TGTGCCAGTAGTCAGAGGGAGGGCAATCAGCCCCAGCATTTT
CASSQREGNQPQHF
>TRBJ2-3|many|TRBD1|TRBV15
TGTGCCACCAGCAGAGTCCGGACAGGGGGCACAGATACGCAGTATTTT
CATSRVRTGGTDTQYF
>TRBJ2-5|-|-|TRBV27
TGCGCCACGCGGAGCAGTATGGAGCGGGAGACCCAGTACTTC
CATRSSMERETQYF
>TRBJ2-3|many|-|TRBV2
TGTGCCAGCAGTGAACGGCTAGCGCTAGATACGCAGTATTTT
CASSERLALDTQYF
>TRBJ2-3|many|-|TRBV20-1
TGCAGTGCTAGGCCGGCCCGCCGCACAGATACGCAGTATTTT
CSARPARRTDTQYF
>TRBJ2-3|few|-|TRBV7-2
TGTGCCAGCAGCTACGGGTCGCAAACGGGAGATACGCAGTATTTT
CASSYGSQTGDTQYF
>TRBJ1-1|many|-|TRBV20-1
TGCAGTGCCCTACAGGGGAACACTGAAGCTTTCTTT
CSALQGNTEAFF
>TRBJ2-7|many|-|TRBV20-1
TGCAGTGCAAAACCGGGACTGCTATCCTACGAGCAGTACTTC
CSAKPGLLSYEQYF
>TRBJ2-3|-|-|TRBV6-1
TGTGCCGGCAGTATTAGCCAAGGGGATACGCAGTATTTT
CAGSISQGDTQYF
>TRBJ1-6|-|TRBD1|TRBV7-9
TGTGCCAGCAGCTCCAACACAGGGGGCTCCTCACCCCTCCACTTT
CASSSNTGGSSPLHF
>TRBJ2-3|-|-|TRBV5-1
TGCGCCAGCAGCTTGGCCGGGCATCGGCCAGATACGCAGTATTTT
CASSLAGHRPDTQYF